This T cell receptor (beta chain) is from a study of shared clonotypes between healthy human individuals. Background on the study: Used for every donor were three CD4 naive, three CD4 memory, two CD8 naive and one CD8 memory plate.

Details on this clone: The antigen is not known.

Terminally differentiated effector memory CD45RA+ cells were left out of the naive CD8 fraction, which was CD45RO-negative and positively selected for CCR7. Sequencing used immunoSEQ multiplex PCR; TCRdb keeps in-frame clones, though not all of them. The table lists around 2,000,000 clones, more than 85% of them singletons. CDR1 is SGHRS and CDR2 is YFSETQ in the germline V gene. V gave up 3 bases and J gave up 5 bases; unmatched junction bases: 12. This CDR3 comprises 18 residues. Overall study results and limits: Richness estimates generally favored naive over memory subsets.

The clonotype comes from a young man in good health. Some clones in this sample may be carry-over from other donors' samples. Material for sequencing was naive CD8+ T cells from PBMCs. The rearrangement links TRBV5-1 to TRBJ2-2, with 11 bases matching TRBD2. CDR3: CASSWSIAGGPVTGELFF. CDR3 nucleotides: TGCGCCAGCAGCTGGAGTATAGCGGGAGGGCCCGTGACCGGGGAGCTGTTTTTT.